Listed below are T cell receptor beta chains from one sample, sequenced in a study of cytomegalovirus exposure and HLA in healthy donors. Method: immunoSEQ multiplex PCR; TCRdb's copy keeps in-frame clones and lacks some. Of some 130,000 clones listed, over 65% were seen once; the top ten hold approximately 1.2%. Input material: PBMCs. Source of these receptors: a man aged 50-59 years in good health and CMV-seronegative. The CDR3 runs from the conserved cysteine through the conserved F or W. D genes are given only for firm matches. Clone size is shown for a subset of rows, as once, few, many or a class of expanded clone.

CDR3: CASSQSGTGFGYTF; DNA: TGTGCCAGCAGCCAATCGGGTACGGGGTTTGGCTACACCTTC; length: 14; D: .; J: TRBJ1-2; size: .; V: TRBV16
CDR3: CATSEKPTGSSYNEQFF; DNA: TGTGCCACCAGCGAGAAGCCAACAGGGAGCTCCTACAATGAGCAGTTCTTC; length: 17; D: .; J: TRBJ2-1; size: .; V: TRBV15
CDR3: CAIRGTGQGGTEAFF; DNA: TGTGCCATCAGGGGAACGGGACAGGGGGGTACTGAAGCTTTCTTT; length: 15; D: TRBD1; J: TRBJ1-1; size: .; V: TRBV10-3
CDR3: CASSSNYREGTQHF; DNA: TGTGCCAGCAGCTCGAATTACAGGGAAGGGACCCAGCATTTT; length: 14; D: .; J: TRBJ1-5; size: .; V: TRBV28
CDR3: CPGLETQYF; DNA: TGTCCGGGTTTGGAGACCCAGTACTTC; length: 9; D: .; J: TRBJ2-5; size: few; V: TRBV11-3
CDR3: CASSSGTGGGAFF; DNA: TGCGCCAGCAGCTCCGGGACAGGGGGAGGAGCTTTCTTT; length: 13; D: TRBD1; J: TRBJ1-1; size: .; V: TRBV5-1
CDR3: CASSEGLAANKETQYF; DNA: TGTGCCAGCAGCGAGGGCCTGGCCGCGAATAAAGAGACCCAGTACTTC; length: 16; D: .; J: TRBJ2-5; size: .; V: TRBV11-3
CDR3: CASSLYSTDGYTF; DNA: TGTGCCAGCAGCTTATATTCGACAGATGGCTACACCTTC; length: 13; D: .; J: TRBJ1-2; size: .; V: TRBV7-9
CDR3: CASSADGGMTQYF; DNA: TGCGCCAGCAGCGCGGACGGGGGAATGACCCAGTACTTC; length: 13; D: .; J: TRBJ2-5; size: .; V: TRBV5-1
CDR3: CASSPWTSGSPGANVLTF; DNA: TGTGCCAGCAGCCCGTGGACTAGCGGGAGTCCTGGGGCCAACGTCCTGACTTTC; length: 18; D: TRBD2; J: TRBJ2-6; size: .; V: TRBV5-4
CDR3: CASSLVGTGTRYEQYF; DNA: TGTGCCAGCAGCTTAGTGGGGACAGGAACCAGGTACGAGCAGTACTTC; length: 16; D: TRBD1; J: TRBJ2-7; size: .; V: TRBV7-8
CDR3: CASSSSGSGNIYEQYF; DNA: TGCGCCAGCAGCTCGTCAGGTAGCGGGAATATATACGAGCAGTACTTC; length: 16; D: TRBD2; J: TRBJ2-7; size: .; V: TRBV5-1
CDR3: CASSRMKGVPTNEKLFF; DNA: TGTGCCAGCAGTAGAATGAAGGGGGTACCAACTAATGAAAAACTGTTTTTT; length: 17; D: .; J: TRBJ1-4; size: .; V: TRBV28
CDR3: CASIAGGSQETQYF; DNA: TGTGCCAGCATAGCGGGAGGATCTCAAGAGACCCAGTACTTC; length: 14; D: TRBD2; J: TRBJ2-5; size: once; V: TRBV2
CDR3: CAWSRGSNQPQHF; DNA: TGTGCCTGGAGTCGAGGGTCCAATCAGCCCCAGCATTTT; length: 13; D: .; J: TRBJ1-5; size: .; V: TRBV30
CDR3: CASSLDSYSPYEQYF; DNA: TGTGCCAGCAGTTTAGACAGTTATTCCCCCTACGAGCAGTACTTC; length: 15; D: .; J: TRBJ2-7; size: .; V: TRBV28
CDR3: CASSQRDSYEQYF; DNA: TGTGCCAGCAGTCAGAGAGACAGTTACGAGCAGTACTTC; length: 13; D: .; J: TRBJ2-7; size: .; V: TRBV6-5
CDR3: CASSSGRATDTQYF; DNA: TGTGCCAGCAGTAGCGGGAGGGCAACAGATACGCAGTATTTT; length: 14; D: TRBD2; J: TRBJ2-3; size: .; V: TRBV7-2
CDR3: CASSFQQGARTEAFF; DNA: TGCGCCAGCAGCTTTCAACAGGGGGCGAGGACTGAAGCTTTCTTT; length: 15; D: TRBD1; J: TRBJ1-1; size: .; V: TRBV5-1
CDR3: CASSLGGRTVKTQYF; DNA: TGTGCCAGCAGTTTAGGTGGGAGGACTGTAAAGACCCAGTACTTC; length: 15; D: .; J: TRBJ2-5; size: few; V: TRBV28
CDR3: CASSPPGTANEKLFF; DNA: TGTGCCAGCTCACCACCCGGGACAGCTAATGAAAAACTGTTTTTT; length: 15; D: TRBD1; J: TRBJ1-4; size: .; V: TRBV18
CDR3: CASTGSPNYGYTF; DNA: TGTGCCAGTACGGGATCGCCTAACTATGGCTACACCTTC; length: 13; D: .; J: TRBJ1-2; size: .; V: TRBV7-9
CDR3: CASGGVAGLLTDTQYF; DNA: TGTGCCAGCGGGGGGGTTGCAGGACTTCTCACAGATACGCAGTATTTT; length: 16; D: .; J: TRBJ2-3; size: .; V: TRBV21-1
CDR3: CASGNSGRSTDTQYF; DNA: TGTGCCAGCGGTAATAGCGGGAGGTCCACGGATACGCAGTATTTT; length: 15; D: TRBD2; J: TRBJ2-3; size: .; V: TRBV27
CDR3: CASSYLSPNYGYTF; DNA: TGTGCCAGCAGTTACTTGTCCCCAAACTATGGCTACACCTTC; length: 14; D: .; J: TRBJ1-2; size: few; V: TRBV6-5
CDR3: CAISESAGATYEQYF; DNA: TGTGCCATCAGTGAGTCGGCGGGAGCTACCTACGAGCAGTACTTC; length: 15; D: TRBD2; J: TRBJ2-7; size: .; V: TRBV10-3
CDR3: CASSLGGANQPQHF; DNA: TGTGCCAGCAGCCTTGGAGGGGCGAATCAGCCCCAGCATTTT; length: 14; D: .; J: TRBJ1-5; size: few; V: TRBV6-5
CDR3: CAIHGGYGYTF; DNA: TGTGCCATCCATGGAGGGTATGGCTACACCTTC; length: 11; D: .; J: TRBJ1-2; size: .; V: TRBV10-3
CDR3: CASSLSGTSGYEQYF; DNA: TGCGCCAGCAGCTTGTCCGGGACTAGCGGATACGAGCAGTACTTC; length: 15; D: TRBD2; J: TRBJ2-7; size: once; V: TRBV5-1
CDR3: CASSPGTGEQPQHF; DNA: TGTGCCAGCAGTCCGGGGACAGGGGAACAGCCCCAGCATTTT; length: 14; D: TRBD1; J: TRBJ1-5; size: .; V: TRBV28
CDR3: CASSSRTSTDTQYF; DNA: TGTGCCAGCAGCTCCAGGACTAGCACAGATACGCAGTATTTT; length: 14; D: .; J: TRBJ2-3; size: .; V: TRBV11-2
CDR3: CAWRRTGGIGYTF; DNA: TGTGCCTGGAGACGGACAGGGGGCATAGGCTACACCTTC; length: 13; D: TRBD1; J: TRBJ1-2; size: .; V: TRBV30
CDR3: CASSLGSADTQYF; DNA: TGTGCCAGCAGCTTAGGTTCGGCAGATACGCAGTATTTT; length: 13; D: .; J: TRBJ2-3; size: .; V: TRBV7-9
CDR3: CASSANSGSSYEQYF; DNA: TGTGCCAGCAGCGCTAACAGCGGGAGCTCCTACGAGCAGTACTTC; length: 15; D: TRBD2; J: TRBJ2-7; size: .; V: TRBV5-4
CDR3: CASGQANSPLHF; DNA: TGCGCCAGCGGACAGGCTAATTCACCCCTCCACTTT; length: 12; D: TRBD1; J: TRBJ1-6; size: few; V: TRBV10-1
CDR3: CASSLTQGPQHF; DNA: TGTGCCAGCAGCTTAACCCAGGGGCCCCAGCATTTT; length: 12; D: .; J: TRBJ1-5; size: few; V: TRBV7-6
CDR3: CSVAYSTIYNEQFF; DNA: TGCAGCGTTGCGTACTCTACCATTTACAATGAGCAGTTCTTC; length: 14; D: .; J: TRBJ2-1; size: .; V: TRBV29-1